This entry lists 21 T cell receptor beta chains sequenced from one sample in a study of Ad26.COV2.S vaccination and SARS-CoV-2 variants. Repertoires were generated with immunoSEQ multiplex PCR, while TCRdb's copy carries only in-frame clones and drops some. Among fewer than 900,000 clones, 80% to 90% were seen once, and the ten largest hold over 1.3%. Regarding treatment: around 19 received Ad26.COV2.S at low or high dose, single or two shots; 5 received placebo; per-sample allocation not given. Following the first vaccine or placebo injection, samples were taken on day 63. The specimen comprised peripheral blood, sampled in a trial of Ad26.COV2.S vaccine versus placebo. These receptors came from a person between 18 and 65 years old who received the Ad26.COV2.S COVID-19 vaccine or a placebo.

This chain joins TRBV24-1 and TRBJ2-7; no clear D. Between the trimmed V and J ends, which lost 2 bases and 2 bases, there was a span of 9 bases. The CDR3 contains 14 residues. Germline V CDR1 and CDR2: KGHDR, SFDVKD. The CDR3, as DNA: TGTGCCACCAGTGATTACGGACCGCCCTACGAGCAGTACTTC. This translates into CATSDYGPPYEQYF.

The J gene is TRBJ2-7, the V gene TRBV21-1; the table gives TRBD1 as D, unverified against the DNA. TRBV21-1 is listed as a pseudogene. This CDR3 has 18 amino acids. The CDR3 protein is CASSKNGTVTLHPYEQYF. DNA for the CDR3: TGTGCCAGCAGCAAAAACGGGACAGTTACCCTCCACCCCTACGAGCAGTACTTC.

This clone was counted once. V usage is TRBV19 and J usage is TRBJ1-5; possibly TRBD1 for D (5 bases). Trimming removed 0 bases at V and 5 bases at J, with 17 bases between. The CDR3 has 17 residues. The germline V gene has CDR1 LNHDA and CDR2 SQIVND (reference sequence). The CDR3 sequence: CASSIDDGQGPDQPQHF. The CDR3 DNA reads as TGTGCCAGTAGTATAGACGACGGACAAGGCCCCGATCAGCCCCAGCATTTT. The variable domain in full, with the rest retrieved from reference TRBV19 and TRBJ1-5, is DGGITQSPKYLFRKEGQNVTLSCEQNLNHDAMYWYRQDPGQGLRLIYYSQIVNDFQKGDIAEGYSVSREKKESFPLTVTSAQKNPTAFYLCASSIDDGQGPDQPQHFGDGTRLSIL.

This CDR3 is CASSPTGSSYGYTF. The CDR3 nucleotides read TGTGCCAGCAGTCCAACAGGGTCTAGCTATGGCTACACCTTC. This chain links TRBV2 with TRBJ1-2, with D perhaps matching TRBD1 (6 bases). The germline V gene has CDR1 SNHLY and CDR2 FYNNEI. Deletions cut 5 bases from V and 4 bases from J, with 14 bases between. This CDR3 has 14 residues.

The CDR3 sequence: CASSPGDNSPLHF. The CDR3 DNA follows: TGTGCCAGCTCACCCGGTGATAATTCACCCCTCCACTTT. The chain is built from TRBV18 and TRBJ1-6; D is unresolved. Germline CDR1 and CDR2: KGHSH and LQKENI. V was trimmed by 3 bases and J by 5 bases, leaving 5 bases between them. This CDR3 region has 13 residues.

This chain uses TRBV5-8 with TRBJ2-7; no clear D. Germline CDR1 and CDR2: SGHTS and YDEGEE. Trimming pared 4 bases from V and 0 bases from J, leaving 14 bases between. The CDR3 contains 15 residues. This chain's CDR3 is CASSPPGARSYEQYF. DNA of the CDR3: TGTGCCAGCAGCCCACCGGGCGCCCGCTCCTACGAGCAGTACTTC.

The chain links TRBV15 to TRBJ2-1; tentatively, D is TRBD1 (6 bases). There are 15 residues in the CDR3. Trimming took 0 bases from V and 2 from J, leaving 8 bases between them. Germline-derived CDR1 and CDR2 are LNHNV and YYDKDF (reference sequence). This chain's CDR3 is CATSREGAAYNEQFF. CDR3 bases: TGTGCCACCAGCAGAGAGGGGGCCGCCTACAATGAGCAGTTCTTC.

This clone was seen more than once but under ten times. The same CDR3 also results from other DNA sequences found in this sample. The J gene is TRBJ1-1, the V gene TRBV18, with TRBD1 matching over 7 bases. J lost 1 base, V lost 3 bases, and 2 bases had no gene match. CDR3 length: 14 amino acids. Looked up from germline, CDR1 is KGHSH and CDR2 is LQKENI. The CDR3 loop reads CASSPQGGNTEAFF. The CDR3 region has the DNA TGTGCCAGCTCACCCCAGGGGGGGAACACTGAAGCTTTCTTT.

V gene TRBV10-3 combines with J gene TRBJ1-2; 8 bases align to TRBD1. Germline assignment: CDR1 ENHRY and CDR2 SYGVKD. This CDR3 region has 13 residues. V was pared by 6 bases and J by 8 bases, with 8 bases of the junction left unmatched. CDR3 loop: CAIRAQGARGYTF. The DNA of the CDR3 is TGTGCCATCAGGGCCCAGGGGGCGCGAGGCTACACCTTC.

This chain connects TRBV3-1 (or the pseudogene TRBV3-2) to TRBJ2-3; D possibly corresponds to TRBD1 (7 bases). This CDR3 is built from 15 residues. With 4 bases removed from V and 4 bases from J, the gap between germline ends came to 15 bases. Germline-derived CDR1 and CDR2 are LGHDT and YNNKEL (reference sequence). The CDR3 here is CASSPPGRGADTQYF. CDR3 coding DNA: TGTGCCAGCAGCCCTCCGGGCAGGGGGGCAGATACGCAGTATTTT.

The rearrangement joins TRBV20-1 to TRBJ2-3; no firm D call. This CDR3 region has 12 residues. Trimming pared 3 bases from V and 2 bases from J, leaving 6 bases between. CDR1 DFQATT and CDR2 SNEGSKA come from the germline V gene (reference sequence). The DNA for the CDR3 is TGCAGTGCTAGTAGGGACACAGATACGCAGTATTTT. This codes for CSASRDTDTQYF.

This chain links TRBV7-2 with TRBJ1-2, with 10 positions matching TRBD1. Germline CDR1 SGHTA, CDR2 FQGNSA. J lost 5 bases, V lost 1 base, and 4 bases had no gene match. CDR3 size: 15 residues. For the CDR3, the DNA is TGTGCCAGCAGCTTAGTCGGGACAGGGGAATATGGCTACACCTTC. Residues: CASSLVGTGEYGYTF. Combining the CDR3 with reference TRBV7-2 and TRBJ1-2 gives the whole variable domain GAGVSQSPSNKVTEKGKDVELRCDPISGHTALYWYRQSLGQGLEFLIYFQGNSAPDKSGLPSDRFSAERTGGSVSTLTIQRTQQEDSAVYLCASSLVGTGEYGYTFGSGTRLTVV.

The chain couples TRBV10-1 to TRBJ2-3, with D tentatively TRBD1 or TRBD2 (10 bases each). The CDR3 extends over 15 amino acids. The germline V and J ends were trimmed by 8 bases and 10 bases, with 25 bases remaining between them. The germline gives CDR1 WNHNN, CDR2 SYGVQD (reference sequence). The CDR3 DNA reads TGCGCCAGCCGAAATGGAACTAGCGGGACAGGGGCGCAGTATTTT. It specifies CASRNGTSGTGAQYF.

The CDR3 DNA reads as TGTGCCAGCAGCTCGCGGACTAGCGGCGGGGAGGCCCAGTACTTC. This gives the protein CASSSRTSGGEAQYF. The chain couples TRBV7-2 to TRBJ2-5; 10 bases are a match to TRBD2. Germline V gene data show CDR1 as SGHTA and CDR2 as FQGNSA. The CDR3 covers 15 residues. With 4 bases clipped from V and 9 bases from J, the junction kept 11 bases outside the gene matches.

The rearrangement uses TRBV29-1 and TRBJ1-2; TRBD1 matches at 9 bases. V lost 7 bases and J lost 6; bases outside the gene matches: 9. This CDR3 has 13 residues. Germline lookup yields CDR1 SQVTM and CDR2 ANQGSEA. CDR3 sequence (DNA): TGCAGCGGCCGGGACAGGGAGATGGATGGCTACACCTTC. It codes for CSGRDREMDGYTF.

The count of this clone is one. V and J are TRBV5-1 and TRBJ2-7, with TRBD1 matching over 7 bases. CDR3 length: 13 amino acids. Germline V CDR1 and CDR2: SGHRS, YFSETQ. J was trimmed by 6 bases and V by 1 base; bases with no gene match: 4. CDR3 nucleotide sequence: TGCGCCAGCAGCTTGTCGACAGGGCTCGAGCAGTACTTC. The encoded protein is CASSLSTGLEQYF.

J is TRBJ2-2 and V is TRBV3-1 (or the pseudogene TRBV3-2); D is possibly TRBD2 (6 bases). The CDR3 extends over 13 amino acids. Trimming removed 3 bases from V and 7 bases from J, with 9 bases in between. Germline assignment: CDR1 LGHDT and CDR2 YNNKEL (reference sequence). CDR3 residues: CASSQRGGGELFF. The CDR3 DNA reads as TGTGCCAGCAGCCAGCGGGGAGGCGGGGAGCTGTTTTTT.

This chain joins TRBV29-1 and TRBJ2-7; the D gene is possibly TRBD2 (5 bases). CDR1 SQVTM and CDR2 ANQGSEA come from the germline V gene. The CDR3 has 12 residues. V was cut by 3 bases and J by 7 bases, with 13 bases left in between. The CDR3 reads CSVEGFSGEQYF. CDR3 nucleotides: TGCAGCGTTGAGGGGTTTTCGGGGGAGCAGTACTTC.

This clone was counted once. The chain joins TRBV24-1 to TRBJ1-1; 9 bases match TRBD1. Germline CDR1 reads KGHDR; CDR2 reads SFDVKD. The CDR3 runs to 13 residues. The V gene end was trimmed by 4 bases and the J gene end by 5 bases; junction bases not matched to a gene: 1. Written as DNA, the CDR3 is TGTGCCACCAGTGAACAGGGGGCGACTGAAGCTTTCTTT. Translated: CATSEQGATEAFF.

V gene TRBV11-2 combines with J gene TRBJ2-3; 12 nucleotides align to TRBD2. From germline, CDR1 is SGHAT and CDR2 FQNNGV. Losses at the gene ends were 0 bases for V and 4 bases for J; bases not matched to a gene: 8. The CDR3 totals 18 residues. CDR3 sequence reads: CASSLDVWLAGGADTQYF. The CDR3 DNA is TGTGCCAGCAGCTTAGACGTTTGGCTAGCGGGAGGGGCAGATACGCAGTATTTT.

V is TRBV18 and J is TRBJ1-5, with TRBD1 as a possible D gene (5 bases). This CDR3 is built from 15 residues. CDR1 and CDR2 from the germline V gene are KGHSH and LQKENI. V lost 3 bases, J lost 5 bases, and 14 bases lay in between. The CDR3 nucleotides read TGTGCCAGCTCACCTAAGGGGCGCCAGGATCAGCCCCAGCATTTT. Protein: CASSPKGRQDQPQHF. Based on the CDR3 plus reference TRBV18 and TRBJ1-5, the full variable domain is NAGVMQNPRHLVRRRGQEARLRCSPMKGHSHVYWYRQLPEEGLKFMVYLQKENIIDESGMPKERFSAEFPKEGPSILRIQQVVRGDSAAYFCASSPKGRQDQPQHFGDGTRLSIL.